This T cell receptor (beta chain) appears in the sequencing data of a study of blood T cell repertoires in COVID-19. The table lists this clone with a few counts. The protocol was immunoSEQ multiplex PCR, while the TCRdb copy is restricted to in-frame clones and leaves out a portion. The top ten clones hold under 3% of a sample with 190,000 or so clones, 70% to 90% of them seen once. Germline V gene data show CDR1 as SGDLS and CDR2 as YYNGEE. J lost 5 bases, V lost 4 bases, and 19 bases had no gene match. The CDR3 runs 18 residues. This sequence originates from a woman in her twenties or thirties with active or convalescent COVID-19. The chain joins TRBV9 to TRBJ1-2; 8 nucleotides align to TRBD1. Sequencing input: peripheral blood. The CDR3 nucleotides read TGTGCCAGCAGCTCCCGGGACAGGACAAGTCCTCGCTCGTATGGCTACACCTTC. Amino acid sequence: CASSSRDRTSPRSYGYTF.